Sequencing of this TCR beta chain was carried out in a study of T cell repertoires in cytomegalovirus infection. Study information: Public TCR beta signatures provided an indication of both CMV infection and a matching HLA type. Study-level findings and limits: CMV-specific TCR beta clonotypes restricted by HLA-C dominated the ex vivo response.

Trimming at V came to 6 bases and at J to 3 bases, leaving 14 bases not matched to a gene. The CDR3 totals 18 residues. Per germline, CDR1 LGHDT and CDR2 YNNKEL (reference sequence). TCRdb reprocessed the reads with MiXCR, giving one entry per CDR3 protein. The data show a few hundred thousand distinct CDR3 sequences, 17% seen once. This clonotype was detected a few times. The antigen is undetermined. The sequence was obtained from a human donor in good health (CMV status not recorded). Some clones in this sample may be carry-over from other donors' samples. This chain uses TRBV3-1 with TRBJ1-1; 12 bases are a match to TRBD1. Sequencing was performed on CD8+ T cells from PBMCs. CDR3 in amino acids: CASSPTGDRGLSDTEAFF. CDR3 sequence (DNA): TGTGCCAGCAGTCCCACAGGGGACAGGGGGCTCTCGGACACTGAAGCTTTCTTT.